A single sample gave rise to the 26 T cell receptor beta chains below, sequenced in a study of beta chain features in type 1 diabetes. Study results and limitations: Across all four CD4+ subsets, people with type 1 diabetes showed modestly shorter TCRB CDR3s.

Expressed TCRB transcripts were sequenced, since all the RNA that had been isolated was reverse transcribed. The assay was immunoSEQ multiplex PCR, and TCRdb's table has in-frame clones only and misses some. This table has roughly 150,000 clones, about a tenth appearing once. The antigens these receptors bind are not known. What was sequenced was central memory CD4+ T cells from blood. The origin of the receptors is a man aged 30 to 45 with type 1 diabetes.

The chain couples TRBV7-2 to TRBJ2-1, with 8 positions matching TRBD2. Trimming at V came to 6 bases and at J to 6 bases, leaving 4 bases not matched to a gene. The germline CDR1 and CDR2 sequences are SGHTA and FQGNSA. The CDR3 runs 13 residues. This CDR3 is CASSTSGTNEQFF. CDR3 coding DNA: TGTGCCAGCAGTACTAGCGGAACCAATGAGCAGTTCTTC.

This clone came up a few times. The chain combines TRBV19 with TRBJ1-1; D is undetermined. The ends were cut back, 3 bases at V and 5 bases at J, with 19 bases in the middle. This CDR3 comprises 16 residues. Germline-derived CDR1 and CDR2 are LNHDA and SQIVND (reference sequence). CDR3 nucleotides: TGTGCCAGTAGTATTGAGGGTGGTTTACGGGAGACTGAAGCTTTCTTT. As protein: CASSIEGGLRETEAFF.

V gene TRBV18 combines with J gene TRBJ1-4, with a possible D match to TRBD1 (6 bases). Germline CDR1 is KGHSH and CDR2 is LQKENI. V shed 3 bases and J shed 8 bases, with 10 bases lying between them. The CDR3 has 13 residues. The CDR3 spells CASSPYRDEKLFF. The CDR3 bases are TGTGCCAGCTCACCGTACAGGGACGAAAAACTGTTTTTT.

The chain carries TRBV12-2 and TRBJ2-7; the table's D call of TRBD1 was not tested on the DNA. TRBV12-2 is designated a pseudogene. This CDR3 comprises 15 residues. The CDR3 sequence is CASRPQTGPPYEQYF. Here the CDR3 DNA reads TGTGCAAGTCGCCCGCAGACAGGTCCCCCCTACGAGCAGTACTTC.

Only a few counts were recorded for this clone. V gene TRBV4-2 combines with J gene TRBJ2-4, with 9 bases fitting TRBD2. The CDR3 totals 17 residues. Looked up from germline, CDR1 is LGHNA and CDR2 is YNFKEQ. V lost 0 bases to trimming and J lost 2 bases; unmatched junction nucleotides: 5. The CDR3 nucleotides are TGTGCCAGCAGCCAAGATAGCGGGAGCGGGACCAAAAACATTCAGTACTTC. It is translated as CASSQDSGSGTKNIQYF.

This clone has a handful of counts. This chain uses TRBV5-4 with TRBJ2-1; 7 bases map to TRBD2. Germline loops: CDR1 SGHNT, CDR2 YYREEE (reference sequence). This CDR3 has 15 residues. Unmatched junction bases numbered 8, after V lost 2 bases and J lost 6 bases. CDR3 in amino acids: CASSLGLVGGNEQFF. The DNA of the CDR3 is TGTGCCAGCAGCTTAGGACTAGTGGGCGGCAATGAGCAGTTCTTC.

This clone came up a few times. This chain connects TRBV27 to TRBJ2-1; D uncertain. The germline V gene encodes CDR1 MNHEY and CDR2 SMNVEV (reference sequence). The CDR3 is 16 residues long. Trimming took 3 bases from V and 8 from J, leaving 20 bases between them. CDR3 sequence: CASSLSAQTRVHEQFF. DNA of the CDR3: TGTGCCAGCAGTTTGTCTGCACAGACAAGAGTCCATGAGCAGTTCTTC.

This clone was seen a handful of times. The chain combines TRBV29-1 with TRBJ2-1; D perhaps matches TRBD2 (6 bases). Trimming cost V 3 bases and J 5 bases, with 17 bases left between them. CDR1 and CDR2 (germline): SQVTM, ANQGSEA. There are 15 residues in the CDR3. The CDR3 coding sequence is TGCAGCGTTGACCCCCGTCGGGGGTCCCACAATGAGCAGTTCTTC. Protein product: CSVDPRRGSHNEQFF.

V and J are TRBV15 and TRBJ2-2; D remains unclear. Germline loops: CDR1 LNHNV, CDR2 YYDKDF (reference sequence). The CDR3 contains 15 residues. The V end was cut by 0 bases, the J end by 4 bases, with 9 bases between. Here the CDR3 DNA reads TGTGCCACCAGCAGAGACCGCGGTGGCACCGGGGAGCTGTTTTTT. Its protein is CATSRDRGGTGELFF.

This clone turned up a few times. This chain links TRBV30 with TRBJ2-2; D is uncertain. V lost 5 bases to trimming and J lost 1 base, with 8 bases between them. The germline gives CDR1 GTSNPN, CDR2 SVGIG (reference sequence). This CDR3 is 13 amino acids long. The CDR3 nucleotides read TGTGCCTGGGAGCGCCAGAACACCGGGGAGCTGTTTTTT. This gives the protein CAWERQNTGELFF.

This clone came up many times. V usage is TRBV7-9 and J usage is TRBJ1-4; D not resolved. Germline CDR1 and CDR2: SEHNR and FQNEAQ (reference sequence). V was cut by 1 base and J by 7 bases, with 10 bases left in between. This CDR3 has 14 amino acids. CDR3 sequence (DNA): TGTGCCAGCAGCTTAGTTGAGTCGGGTGAAAAACTGTTTTTT. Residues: CASSLVESGEKLFF.

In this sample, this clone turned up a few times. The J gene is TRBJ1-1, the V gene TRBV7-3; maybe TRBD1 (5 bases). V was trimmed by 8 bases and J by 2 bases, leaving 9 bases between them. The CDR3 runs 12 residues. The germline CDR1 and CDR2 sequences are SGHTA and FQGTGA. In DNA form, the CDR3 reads TGTGCCAGCGGTCAGGGAAACACTGAAGCTTTCTTT. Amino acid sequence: CASGQGNTEAFF.

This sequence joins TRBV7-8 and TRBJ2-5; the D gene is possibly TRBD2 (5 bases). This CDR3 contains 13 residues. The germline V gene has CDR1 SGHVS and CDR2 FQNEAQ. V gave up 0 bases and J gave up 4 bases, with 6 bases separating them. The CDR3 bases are TGTGCCAGCAGCTTAGCTGAGGGAGAGACCCAGTACTTC. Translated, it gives CASSLAEGETQYF. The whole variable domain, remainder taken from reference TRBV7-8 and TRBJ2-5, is GAGVSQSPRYKVAKRGQDVALRCDPISGHVSLFWYQQALGQGPEFLTYFQNEAQLDKSGLPSDRFFAERPEGSVSTLKIQRTQQEDSAVYLCASSLAEGETQYFGPGTRLLVL.

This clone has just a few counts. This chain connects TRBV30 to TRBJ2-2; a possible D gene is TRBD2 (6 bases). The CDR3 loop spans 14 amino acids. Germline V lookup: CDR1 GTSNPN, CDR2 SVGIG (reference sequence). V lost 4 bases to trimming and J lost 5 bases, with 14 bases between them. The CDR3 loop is CAWNGGKRTGELFF. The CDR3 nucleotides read TGTGCCTGGAATGGCGGGAAAAGGACCGGGGAGCTGTTTTTT.

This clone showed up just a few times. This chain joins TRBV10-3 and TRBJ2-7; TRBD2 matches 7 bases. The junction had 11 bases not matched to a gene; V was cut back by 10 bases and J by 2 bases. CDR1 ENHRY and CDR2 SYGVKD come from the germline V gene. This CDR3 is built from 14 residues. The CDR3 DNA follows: TGTGCCACGCTAGAACCGGGACTAACCTACGAGCAGTACTTC. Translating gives CATLEPGLTYEQYF.

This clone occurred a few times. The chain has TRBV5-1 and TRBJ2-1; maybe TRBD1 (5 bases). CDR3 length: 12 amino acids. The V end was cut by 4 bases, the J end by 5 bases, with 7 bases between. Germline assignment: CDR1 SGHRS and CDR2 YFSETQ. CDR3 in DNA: TGCGCCAGCAGCCAAGGGGACAATGAGCAGTTCTTC. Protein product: CASSQGDNEQFF.

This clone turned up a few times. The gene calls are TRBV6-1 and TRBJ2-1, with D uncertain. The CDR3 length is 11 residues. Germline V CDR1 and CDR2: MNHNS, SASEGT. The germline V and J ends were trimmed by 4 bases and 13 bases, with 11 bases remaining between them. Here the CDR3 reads CASSAPPLQFF. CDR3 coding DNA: TGTGCCAGCAGTGCCCCTCCCTTACAGTTCTTC.

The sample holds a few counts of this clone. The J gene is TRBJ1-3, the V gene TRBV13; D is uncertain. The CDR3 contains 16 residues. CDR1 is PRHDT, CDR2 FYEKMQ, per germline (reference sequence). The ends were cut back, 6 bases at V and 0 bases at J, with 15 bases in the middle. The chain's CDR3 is CASRSRGLHSGNTIYF. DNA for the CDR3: TGTGCCAGCAGGTCCAGAGGCTTACACTCTGGAAACACCATATATTTT.

CDR3 region: CASSSGVSSYNEQFF. The CDR3 coding sequence is TGTGCCAGCAGCTCAGGGGTTAGCTCCTACAATGAGCAGTTCTTC. This chain links TRBV11-2 with TRBJ2-1; D might be TRBD1 (6 bases). The V gene's germline CDR1 is SGHAT and CDR2 FQNNGV. V shed 4 bases and J shed 0 bases, with 10 bases lying between them. This CDR3 has 15 amino acids.

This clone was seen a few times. The CDR3 is CASSLSRYDNEQFF. CDR3 in DNA: TGTGCCAGCAGCTTATCCAGGTACGACAATGAGCAGTTCTTC. The chain employs TRBV7-3 and TRBJ2-1; no firm D call. The germline V and J ends were trimmed by 2 bases and 5 bases, with 10 bases remaining between them. Germline V lookup: CDR1 SGHTA, CDR2 FQGTGA. The CDR3 is made up of 14 amino acids. Full variable domain (missing parts from reference TRBV7-3 and TRBJ2-1): GAGVSQTPSNKVTEKGKYVELRCDPISGHTALYWYRQSLGQGPEFLIYFQGTGAADDSGLPNDRFFAVRPEGSVSTLKIQRTERGDSAVYLCASSLSRYDNEQFFGPGTRLTVL.

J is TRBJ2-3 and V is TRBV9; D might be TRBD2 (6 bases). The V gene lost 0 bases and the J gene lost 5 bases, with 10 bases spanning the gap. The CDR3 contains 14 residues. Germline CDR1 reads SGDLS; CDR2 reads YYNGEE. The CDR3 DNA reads TGTGCCAGCAGCGTAGTACCGGGAGTAGATACGCAGTATTTT. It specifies CASSVVPGVDTQYF.

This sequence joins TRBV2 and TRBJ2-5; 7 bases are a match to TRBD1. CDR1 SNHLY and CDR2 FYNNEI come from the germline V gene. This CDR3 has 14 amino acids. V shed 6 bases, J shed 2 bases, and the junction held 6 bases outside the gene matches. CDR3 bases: TGTGCCAGCAGAACAGGGGAACCGCAAGAGACCCAGTACTTC. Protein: CASRTGEPQETQYF.

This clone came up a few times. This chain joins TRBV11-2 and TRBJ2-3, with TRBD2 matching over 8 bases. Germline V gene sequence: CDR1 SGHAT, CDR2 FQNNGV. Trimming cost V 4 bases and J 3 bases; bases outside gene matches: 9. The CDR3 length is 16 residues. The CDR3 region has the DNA TGTGCCAGCAGCTCCCAACTAGCGGAGGGGACAGATACGCAGTATTTT. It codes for CASSSQLAEGTDTQYF.

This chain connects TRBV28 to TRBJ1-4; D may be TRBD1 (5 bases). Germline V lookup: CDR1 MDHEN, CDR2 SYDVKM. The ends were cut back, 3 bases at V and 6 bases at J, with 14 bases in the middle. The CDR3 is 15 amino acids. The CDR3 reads CASSFLGGDDEKLFF. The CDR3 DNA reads TGTGCCAGCAGTTTTTTAGGAGGGGATGATGAAAAACTGTTTTTT.

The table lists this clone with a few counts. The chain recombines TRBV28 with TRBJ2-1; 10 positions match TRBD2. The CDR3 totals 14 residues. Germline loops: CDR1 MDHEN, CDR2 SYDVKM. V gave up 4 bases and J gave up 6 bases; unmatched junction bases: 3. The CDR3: CASSSSGSFNEQFF. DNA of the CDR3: TGTGCCAGCAGTTCTAGCGGGAGTTTCAATGAGCAGTTCTTC. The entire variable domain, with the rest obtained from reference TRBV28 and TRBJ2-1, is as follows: DVKVTQSSRYLVKRTGEKVFLECVQDMDHENMFWYRQDPGLGLRLIYFSYDVKMKEKGDIPEGYSVSREKKERFSLILESASTNQTSMYLCASSSSGSFNEQFFGPGTRLTVL.

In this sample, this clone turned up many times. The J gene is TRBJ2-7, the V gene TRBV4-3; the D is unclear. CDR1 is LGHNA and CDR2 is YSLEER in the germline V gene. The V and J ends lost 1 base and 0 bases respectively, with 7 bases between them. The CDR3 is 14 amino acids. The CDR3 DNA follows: TGCGCCAGCAGCCAAGTATCTAGCTCCTACGAGCAGTACTTC. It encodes CASSQVSSSYEQYF.